Presented here are 30 T cell receptor beta chains from one specimen sequenced in a study of identical twins. TCRdb called the 5' RACE reads again in MiXCR, with one record for every CDR3 protein. This repertoire shows a few hundred thousand distinct CDR3 sequences, 6.5% to 9.5% found once; its top ten account for 3%. In addition, the sample was reused for a study of yellow fever vaccine responses in identical twins.

Sequencing input: CD8+ T cells sorted from blood. The receptors here all came from a woman aged 18-30 years in good health.

The rearrangement links TRBV19 to TRBJ2-2; tentatively, D is TRBD1 (7 bases). The CDR3 length is 16 residues. V was clipped by 6 bases and J by 6 bases, with 20 bases between them. Germline values: CDR1 LNHDA, CDR2 SQIVND (reference sequence). The CDR3 spells CASRRIDREEAGELFF. The CDR3 DNA follows: TGTGCCAGTAGGAGGATAGACAGGGAGGAGGCCGGGGAGCTGTTTTTT.

As for this clonotype: The conserved final phenylalanine or tryptophan is absent from the CDR3, which likely points to a read error. The rearrangement joins TRBV6-2 or TRBV6-3 to TRBJ2-3; TRBD2 matches 7 bases. The J segment lost 5 bases and the V segment lost 6 bases, leaving 8 bases of the junction unmatched. Germline V gene sequence: CDR1 MNHEY, CDR2 SVGEGT. CDR3 size: 14 residues. The CDR3 reads CASRPLGGIDTQYY. The DNA for the CDR3 is TGTGCCAGCAGGCCCCTGGGGGGGATAGATACGCAGTATTAT.

The chain couples TRBV27 to TRBJ2-7; D possibly corresponds to TRBD1 (6 bases). CDR1 and CDR2 from the germline V gene are MNHEY and SMNVEV (reference sequence). The length of the CDR3 is 14 residues. With 5 bases removed from V and 2 bases from J, the gap between germline ends came to 13 bases. The CDR3, as DNA: TGTGCCAGCAGTCCTAGGGACAACACCTACGAGCAGTACTTC. Translation gives CASSPRDNTYEQYF.

The rearrangement uses TRBV2 and TRBJ2-7; maybe TRBD1 (6 bases). The CDR3 spans 13 residues. Trimming pared 6 bases from V and 7 bases from J, leaving 16 bases between. In germline, CDR1 is SNHLY, CDR2 FYNNEI. CDR3 DNA sequence: TGTGCCAGCAGGGTCAACAGGGTTTGGGAGCAGTACTTC. Translation gives CASRVNRVWEQYF.

This chain connects TRBV5-6 to TRBJ2-5; the D is unclear. This CDR3 has 13 residues. Trimming took off 7 bases at V and 5 bases at J, with 15 bases between the two ends. Germline-derived CDR1 and CDR2 are SGHDT and YYEEEE. In nucleotides, the CDR3 is TGTGCCAGCGCCGCTTCCCCACTGGAGACCCAGTACTTC. It translates to CASAASPLETQYF.

This clonotype has at least ten counts. This chain uses TRBV27 with TRBJ2-7, with TRBD2 identical over 12 bases. The CDR3 sequence is 15 residues long. The V gene end was trimmed by 7 bases and the J gene end by 5 bases; junction bases not matched to a gene: 9. Germline assignment: CDR1 MNHEY and CDR2 SMNVEV (reference sequence). In nucleotides, the CDR3 is TGTGCCAGCAACGGACCGGGACTAGCGGGCGACGAGCAGTACTTC. This translates into CASNGPGLAGDEQYF.

The CDR3 loop is CASSSRDKTYEQYF. The CDR3 region has the DNA TGTGCCAGCAGCTCCCGGGACAAGACCTACGAGCAGTACTTC. V and J are TRBV11-1 and TRBJ2-7, with D possibly being TRBD1 (6 bases). CDR1 SGHAT and CDR2 FQDESV come from the germline V gene (reference sequence). This CDR3 contains 14 residues. V was trimmed by 4 bases and J by 2 bases, leaving 12 bases between them.

There are a few counts of this clonotype. The rearrangement links TRBV11-3 to TRBJ2-7; D is tentatively TRBD1 or TRBD2 (5 bases each). This CDR3 comprises 13 residues. Trimming pared 5 bases from V and 2 bases from J, leaving 10 bases between. Germline CDR1 and CDR2: SGHNT and YENEEA. The CDR3 is CASSAGTTYEQYF. In DNA form, the CDR3 reads TGTGCCAGCAGCGCTGGGACGACCTACGAGCAGTACTTC. The whole variable domain, remainder taken from reference TRBV11-3 and TRBJ2-7, is EAGVVQSPRYKIIEKKQPVAFWCNPISGHNTLYWYLQNLGQGPELLIRYENEEAVDDSQLPKDRFSAERLKGVDSTLKIQPAELGDSAVYLCASSAGTTYEQYFGPGTRLTVT.

Many counts were recorded for this clonotype. The gene calls are TRBV7-9 and TRBJ2-5; D is ambiguous. Germline-derived CDR1 and CDR2 are SEHNR and FQNEAQ (reference sequence). The CDR3 is 13 residues long. The V end lost 4 bases, the J end lost 3 bases, and 9 bases lay between the germline ends. The CDR3 DNA follows: TGTGCCAGCAGCTCCACCGATGAAGAGACCCAGTACTTC. Translating gives CASSSTDEETQYF.

The CDR3 DNA reads TGTGCCAGCAGGAGACAGGGAGAGGTTGTGTACGAGCAGTACTTC. Translated: CASRRQGEVVYEQYF. This rearrangement joins TRBV27 to TRBJ2-7; 7 bases are a match to TRBD1. The CDR3 is 15 amino acids. Germline-derived CDR1 and CDR2 are MNHEY and SMNVEV (reference sequence). The V and J ends lost 6 bases and 4 bases, in that order; junction bases with no gene match: 12.

This clonotype was picked up a small number of times. The rearrangement uses TRBV6-1 and TRBJ2-3; 9 nucleotides match TRBD1. CDR1 MNHNS and CDR2 SASEGT come from the germline V gene. The V gene end was trimmed by 7 bases and the J gene end by 4 bases; junction bases not matched to a gene: 6. This CDR3 comprises 14 residues. CDR3 protein: CASNPGQGADTQYF. As DNA, the CDR3 is TGTGCCAGCAACCCGGGACAGGGAGCAGATACGCAGTATTTT.

There are many counts of this clonotype. The rearrangement uses TRBV6-2 or TRBV6-3 and TRBJ1-5; D is unresolved. This CDR3 contains 15 residues. Germline-derived CDR1 and CDR2 are MNHEY and SVGEGT. V was trimmed by 3 bases and J by 3 bases, leaving 12 bases between them. The DNA of the CDR3 is TGTGCCAGCAGTTATGCAGAAGGGTTCAATCAGCCCCAGCATTTT. This encodes CASSYAEGFNQPQHF.

This clonotype was observed a handful of times. V usage is TRBV7-2 and J usage is TRBJ2-3, with 10 bases aligning to TRBD1. There are 16 residues in the CDR3. The ends lost 6 bases at V and 0 bases at J; junction bases unmatched: 6. Germline lookup yields CDR1 SGHTA and CDR2 FQGNSA. Here the CDR3 reads CASRSWTGGSTDTQYF. The CDR3 nucleotides are TGTGCCAGCAGGTCATGGACAGGGGGTAGCACAGATACGCAGTATTTT.

This clonotype was seen at least ten times. The rearrangement links TRBV20-1 to TRBJ2-7; tentatively, D is TRBD1 (6 bases). The V gene's germline CDR1 is DFQATT and CDR2 SNEGSKA (reference sequence). The CDR3 is 14 residues long. The V end was cut by 0 bases, the J end by 3 bases, with 12 bases between. CDR3 in amino acids: CSARDQDRLYEQYF. The CDR3 DNA follows: TGCAGTGCTAGAGACCAGGACAGACTCTACGAGCAGTACTTC.

This clonotype was picked up one time. A much larger clonotype is one base distant, so this may be a read error. CDR3: CASSLDPGGLSEAFF. In DNA form, the CDR3 reads TGTGCCAGCAGCTTAGACCCCGGGGGTCTCTCTGAAGCTTTCTTT. The chain is built from TRBV7-3 and TRBJ1-1; D may be TRBD1 (5 bases). Germline assignment: CDR1 SGHTA and CDR2 FQGTGA. The V and J ends lost 2 bases and 6 bases respectively, with 16 bases between them. CDR3 length: 15 amino acids.

This clonotype was recorded at least ten times. The rearrangement joins TRBV12-3 or TRBV12-4 to TRBJ2-7; 11 positions match TRBD1. The CDR3 spans 15 residues. V gave up 7 bases and J gave up 1 base; unmatched junction bases: 6. CDR3 DNA: TGTGCCAGCAAACCAGGGACAGGGGGATCCTACGAGCAGTACTTC. Translation: CASKPGTGGSYEQYF.

The rearrangement joins TRBV23-1 to TRBJ2-4; possibly TRBD1 for D (6 bases). TRBV23-1 is an ORF, and what it does is uncertain. CDR3 length: 15 amino acids. Trimming removed 4 bases from V and 11 bases from J, with 21 bases in between. The CDR3 is CASSLVVFWTALQYF. The CDR3, as DNA: TGCGCCAGCAGTCTGGTCGTCTTTTGGACAGCTCTTCAGTACTTC.

V and J are TRBV6-1 and TRBJ2-7; TRBD1 aligns across 10 bases. The CDR3 spans 15 residues. The V gene's germline CDR1 is MNHNS and CDR2 SASEGT. V lost 7 bases, J lost 6 bases, and 12 bases stayed unmatched. The CDR3 DNA reads TGTGCCAGCACCTCCGGGACAGGGGTTCCCCTCGAGCAGTACTTC. Residues: CASTSGTGVPLEQYF.

This clonotype was picked up many times. V and J are TRBV4-2 and TRBJ2-3; 13 positions agree with TRBD2. V lost 4 bases and J lost 4; bases outside the gene matches: 11. Germline CDR1 and CDR2: LGHNA and YNFKEQ. CDR3 length: 18 amino acids. CDR3 region: CASSPAGTSGTAADTQYF. CDR3 nucleotide sequence: TGTGCCAGCAGCCCAGCCGGGACTAGCGGGACCGCGGCAGATACGCAGTATTTT.

This chain connects TRBV13 to TRBJ2-7; 9 bases agree with TRBD1. Germline assignment: CDR1 PRHDT and CDR2 FYEKMQ (reference sequence). Trimming cost V 5 bases and J 3 bases; bases outside gene matches: 8. This CDR3 has 15 residues. The CDR3 DNA reads TGTGCCAGCAGCCCGACCGGGACAGGGTTCTACGAGCAGTACTTC. Translation: CASSPTGTGFYEQYF.

V and J are TRBV14 and TRBJ2-5; D remains ambiguous. The CDR3 is 13 residues long. V was shortened by 0 bases and J by 5 bases, with 7 bases between the two germline ends. Germline V gene lookup returns CDR1 SGHDN and CDR2 FVKESK. The CDR3 DNA is TGTGCCAGCAGCCAAGAGGTTGGGGAGACCCAGTACTTC. Its protein product is CASSQEVGETQYF.

This clonotype was seen ten or more times. This sequence joins TRBV24-1 and TRBJ2-7; 9 bases are a match to TRBD1. V gave up 2 bases and J gave up 5 bases; unmatched junction bases: 9. Germline V CDR1 and CDR2: KGHDR, SFDVKD. The length of the CDR3 is 16 residues. In DNA form, the CDR3 reads TGTGCCACCAGTGATTCAGCCGGGACAGGGACCGACGAGCAGTACTTC. Protein product: CATSDSAGTGTDEQYF.

This clonotype was detected a few times. The chain links TRBV29-1 to TRBJ2-2, with D hard to call. The CDR3 extends over 14 amino acids. The ends were cut back, 6 bases at V and 3 bases at J, with 14 bases in the middle. Germline V gene lookup returns CDR1 SQVTM and CDR2 ANQGSEA. The CDR3 reads CSVAFQADTGELFF. The CDR3, as DNA: TGCAGCGTAGCTTTTCAGGCCGACACCGGGGAGCTGTTTTTT.

The chain uses TRBV5-6 and TRBJ2-7, with 7 bases aligning to TRBD1. Per the germline V gene, CDR1 is SGHDT and CDR2 is YYEEEE. The CDR3 runs 14 residues. Trimming at V came to 5 bases and at J to 2 bases, leaving 7 bases not matched to a gene. The CDR3 region is CASRRRDSTYEQYF. CDR3 bases: TGTGCCAGCAGACGCCGGGACAGCACCTACGAGCAGTACTTC.

This clonotype was recorded a few times. The rearrangement links TRBV20-1 to TRBJ2-3; 9 nucleotides agree with TRBD2. The ends lost 1 base at V and 2 bases at J; junction bases unmatched: 13. CDR1 DFQATT and CDR2 SNEGSKA come from the germline V gene (reference sequence). The CDR3 sequence is 18 residues long. The chain's CDR3 is CSARVLAGSQPITDTQYF. Here the CDR3 DNA reads TGCAGTGCTAGAGTTCTAGCGGGATCCCAACCCATCACAGATACGCAGTATTTT.

This clonotype was picked up many times. J is TRBJ2-5 and V is TRBV5-1; a possible D gene is TRBD1 (5 bases). The CDR3 totals 14 residues. Germline CDR1 reads SGHRS; CDR2 reads YFSETQ. Trimming left V 4 bases short and J 5 bases short, with 15 bases between. CDR3 DNA: TGCGCCAGCAGCCAAACAGGCTCCGGGGAGACCCAGTACTTC. Translation gives CASSQTGSGETQYF.

This clonotype was found a few times. The chain employs TRBV27 and TRBJ2-7; 7 nucleotides line up with TRBD2. With 2 bases clipped from V and 3 bases from J, the junction kept 4 bases outside the gene matches. The germline V gene encodes CDR1 MNHEY and CDR2 SMNVEV (reference sequence). This CDR3 is 14 amino acids long. Written as DNA, the CDR3 is TGTGCCAGCAGTTTAAGCGGGGTAGACTACGAGCAGTACTTC. Translating it yields CASSLSGVDYEQYF.

The table lists this clonotype with many counts. The chain has TRBV4-3 and TRBJ2-7; D might be TRBD1 (5 bases). V lost 1 base and J lost 2, with 15 bases in between. The CDR3 length is 16 residues. Germline values: CDR1 LGHNA, CDR2 YSLEER. The CDR3 DNA reads as TGCGCCAGCAGCCAAGCGCGGCAGGGTGGGACCTACGAGCAGTACTTC. Its protein is CASSQARQGGTYEQYF.

This clonotype was found many times. The V gene is TRBV20-1, the J gene TRBJ2-3; TRBD2 matches at 11 bases. Germline CDR1 and CDR2: DFQATT and SNEGSKA (reference sequence). The CDR3 is made up of 16 amino acids. The V gene end was trimmed by 0 bases and the J gene end by 4 bases; junction bases not matched to a gene: 6. In DNA form, the CDR3 reads TGCAGTGCTAGAGATCTTAGCGGGAGGGTTCCAGATACGCAGTATTTT. Translated, it gives CSARDLSGRVPDTQYF.

Ten or more counts support this clonotype. The CDR3 nucleotides read TGCAGTGCTAGAGATCTAGCGGGAGGGAACAATGAGCAGTTCTTC. This gives the protein CSARDLAGGNNEQFF. The chain is built from TRBV20-1 and TRBJ2-1, with 12 bases that match TRBD2. The V segment lost 0 bases and the J segment 5 bases; nucleotides outside the gene matches: 2. The CDR3 consists of 15 residues. Germline loops: CDR1 DFQATT, CDR2 SNEGSKA (reference sequence).